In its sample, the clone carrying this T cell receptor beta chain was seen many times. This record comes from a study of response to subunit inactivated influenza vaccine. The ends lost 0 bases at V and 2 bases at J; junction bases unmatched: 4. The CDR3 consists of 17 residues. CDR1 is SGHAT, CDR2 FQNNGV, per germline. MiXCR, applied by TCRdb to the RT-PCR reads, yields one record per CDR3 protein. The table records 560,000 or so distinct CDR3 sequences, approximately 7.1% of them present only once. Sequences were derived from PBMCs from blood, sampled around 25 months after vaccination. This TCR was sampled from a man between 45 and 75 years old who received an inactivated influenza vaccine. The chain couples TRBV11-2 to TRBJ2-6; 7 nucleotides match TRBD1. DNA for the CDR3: TGTGCCAGCAGCTTAGAAGGGGGCTTGGCTGGGGCCAACGTCCTGACTTTC. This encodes CASSLEGGLAGANVLTF.